Detailed here is one T cell receptor (beta chain). No antigen is known for it. J gave up 3 bases and V 9 bases, and 6 bases lay outside the gene matches. There are 13 residues in the CDR3. Germline loops: CDR1 ENHRY, CDR2 SYGVKD. The source of the sample is a study of T cells in localized non-small cell lung cancer. Study outcomes and limitations: Tumor trailed uninvolved adjacent lung in T cell clonality, which peaked there. Prolonged overall survival went with higher T cell density in the blood.

Sequencing used immunoSEQ multiplex PCR; TCRdb keeps in-frame clones, though not all of them. Of around 91,000 clones in the sample, roughly 90% were seen once. The TCR originated in a man aged 40 to 75 with stage I squamous cell lung carcinoma. Sequences were derived from peripheral blood, sampled before any cancer treatment. This chain links TRBV10-3 with TRBJ2-5, with 8 positions matching TRBD1. The CDR3 DNA reads as TGTGCCATAGGGACAGGAGGGGAAGAGACCCAGTACTTC. Amino acids: CAIGTGGEETQYF.